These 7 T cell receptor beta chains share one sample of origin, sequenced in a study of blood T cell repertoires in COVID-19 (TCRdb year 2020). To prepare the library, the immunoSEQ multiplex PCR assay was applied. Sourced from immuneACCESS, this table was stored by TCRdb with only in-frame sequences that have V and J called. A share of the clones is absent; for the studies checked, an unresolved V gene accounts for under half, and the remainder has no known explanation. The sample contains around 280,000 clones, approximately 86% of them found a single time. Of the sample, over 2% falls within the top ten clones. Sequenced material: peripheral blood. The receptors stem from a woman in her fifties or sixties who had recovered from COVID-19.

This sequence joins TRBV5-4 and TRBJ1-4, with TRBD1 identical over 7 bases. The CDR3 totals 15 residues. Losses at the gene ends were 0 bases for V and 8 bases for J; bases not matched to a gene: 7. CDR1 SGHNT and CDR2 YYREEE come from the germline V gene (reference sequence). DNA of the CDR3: TGTGCCAGCAGCTTGGCCTCAGGGGGTAACGAAAAACTGTTTTTT. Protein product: CASSLASGGNEKLFF. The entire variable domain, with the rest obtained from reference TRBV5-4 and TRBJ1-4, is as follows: ETGVTQSPTHLIKTRGQQVTLRCSSQSGHNTVSWYQQALGQGPQFIFQYYREEENGRGNFPPRFSGLQFPNYSSELNVNALELDDSALYLCASSLASGGNEKLFFGSGTQLSVL.

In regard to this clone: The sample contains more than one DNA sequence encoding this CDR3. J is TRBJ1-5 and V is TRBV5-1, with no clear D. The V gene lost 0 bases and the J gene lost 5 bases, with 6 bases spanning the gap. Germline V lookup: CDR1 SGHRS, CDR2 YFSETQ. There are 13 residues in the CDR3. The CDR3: CASSLGGDQPQHF. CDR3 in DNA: TGCGCCAGCAGCTTGGGAGGAGATCAGCCCCAGCATTTT.

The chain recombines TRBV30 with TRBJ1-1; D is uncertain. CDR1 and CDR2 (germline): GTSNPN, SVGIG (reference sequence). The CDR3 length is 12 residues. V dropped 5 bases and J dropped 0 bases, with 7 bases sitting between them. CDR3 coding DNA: TGTGCCTGGGGGCCAGTGAACACTGAAGCTTTCTTT. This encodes CAWGPVNTEAFF.

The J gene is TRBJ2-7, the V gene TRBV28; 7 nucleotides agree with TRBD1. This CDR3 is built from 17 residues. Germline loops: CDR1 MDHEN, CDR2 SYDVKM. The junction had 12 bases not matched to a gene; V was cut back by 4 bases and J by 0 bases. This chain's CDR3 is CASSSRTVAGGSYEQYF. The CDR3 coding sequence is TGTGCCAGCAGTTCCCGGACCGTGGCAGGGGGCTCCTACGAGCAGTACTTC.

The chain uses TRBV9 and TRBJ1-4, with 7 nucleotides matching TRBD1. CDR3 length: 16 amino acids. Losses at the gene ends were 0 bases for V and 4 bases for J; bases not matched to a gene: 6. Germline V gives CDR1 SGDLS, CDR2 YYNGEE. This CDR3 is CASSVGPGQYNEKLFF. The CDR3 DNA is TGTGCCAGCAGCGTAGGGCCGGGACAGTATAATGAAAAACTGTTTTTT. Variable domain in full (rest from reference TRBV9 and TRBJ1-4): DSGVTQTPKHLITATGQRVTLRCSPRSGDLSVYWYQQSLDQGLQFLIQYYNGEERAKGNILERFSAQQFPDLHSELNLSSLELGDSALYFCASSVGPGQYNEKLFFGSGTQLSVL.

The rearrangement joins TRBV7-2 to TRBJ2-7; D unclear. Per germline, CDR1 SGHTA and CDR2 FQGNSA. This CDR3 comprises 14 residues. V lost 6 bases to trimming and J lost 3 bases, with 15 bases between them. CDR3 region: CASRVTSTGYEQYF. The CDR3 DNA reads TGTGCCAGCAGGGTTACTTCTACTGGCTACGAGCAGTACTTC.

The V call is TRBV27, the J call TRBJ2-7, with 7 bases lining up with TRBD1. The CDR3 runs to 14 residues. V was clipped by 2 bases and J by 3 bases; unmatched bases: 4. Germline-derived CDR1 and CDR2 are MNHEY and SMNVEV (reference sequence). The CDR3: CASSLRRGRYEQYF. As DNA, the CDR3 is TGTGCCAGCAGTTTACGTAGGGGGCGCTACGAGCAGTACTTC.